This T cell receptor beta chain stems from a study of blood T cell repertoires in COVID-19. Study context: The samples span acute and convalescent COVID-19 from the United States, Italy and Spain.

This study enrolled people aged about 18 to 100 from around 25 US geographic areas. Participant-reported clinical history was the basis for cohort assignment. Germline loops: CDR1 KGHSH, CDR2 LQKENI. J gave up 2 bases and V 3 bases, and 5 bases lay outside the gene matches. The length of the CDR3 is 15 residues. TCRdb's table, derived via immunoSEQ multiplex PCR, lists solely in-frame clones and lacks some. The table shows about 470,000 clones, with roughly 87% occurring only once. The TCR sequence derives from a woman younger than 30 who had recovered from COVID-19. The V call is TRBV18, the J call TRBJ2-3, with 7 bases aligning to TRBD1. The sample comprised PBMCs or T cells enriched from blood (not recorded which). The CDR3 region is CASSPNRGHTDTQYF. CDR3 nucleotide sequence: TGTGCCAGCTCACCGAACAGGGGTCACACAGATACGCAGTATTTT.